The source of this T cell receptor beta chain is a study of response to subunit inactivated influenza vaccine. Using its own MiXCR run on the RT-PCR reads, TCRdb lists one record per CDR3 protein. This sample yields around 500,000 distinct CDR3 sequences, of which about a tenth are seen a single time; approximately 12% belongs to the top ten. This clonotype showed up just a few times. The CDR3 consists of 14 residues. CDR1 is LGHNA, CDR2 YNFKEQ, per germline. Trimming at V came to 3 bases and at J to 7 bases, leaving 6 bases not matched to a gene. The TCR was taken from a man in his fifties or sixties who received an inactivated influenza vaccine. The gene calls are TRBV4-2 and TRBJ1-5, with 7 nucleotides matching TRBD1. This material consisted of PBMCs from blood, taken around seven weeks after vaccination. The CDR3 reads CASSHGQVGQPQHF. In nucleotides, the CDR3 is TGTGCCAGCAGCCATGGACAGGTAGGGCAGCCCCAGCATTTT.